This TCR beta chain is from a study of blood T cells in healthy people across ages. Regarding the study as a whole: Possibly confounding the expanded clonotype changes was the fact that donor CMV status was unknown.

V was pared by 4 bases and J by 3 bases, with 16 bases of the junction left unmatched. This CDR3 spans 18 amino acids. Looked up from germline, CDR1 is MNHEY and CDR2 is SMNVEV (reference sequence). The use of a sample-barcoded 5' primer and a J-beta primer mix characterized a second PCR of 7 to 11 cycles. A single record per CDR3 protein comes from TCRdb applying MiXCR to the 5' RACE reads. Here the sample spans 1.6 million or so distinct CDR3 sequences, almost 35% being singletons. Remarks on this clonotype: Its antigen is not known.

The sample taken for sequencing was blood. The receptor comes from a woman aged 25 to 45 in good health. The chain carries TRBV27 and TRBJ2-7; 9 bases align to TRBD2. The chain's CDR3 is CASSSTALAGAPFYEQYF. As DNA, the CDR3 is TGTGCCAGCAGTTCGACAGCCTTAGCGGGGGCCCCCTTCTACGAGCAGTACTTC.